This record covers a single T cell receptor (beta chain). The antigen is unknown. Germline V gives CDR1 SGHKS, CDR2 YYEKEE (reference sequence). The V and J ends lost 0 bases and 6 bases respectively, with 1 base between them. The CDR3 is 11 residues long. The targeted sequencing depth was 1 in 200,000 to 1 in 1 million T cells. The protocol was immunoSEQ multiplex PCR, while the TCRdb copy is restricted to in-frame clones and leaves out a portion. The table includes fewer than 400,000 clones, 67% detected once. The data belong to a study of cytotoxic CD8 clonotypes in ibrutinib-treated CLL. Study details: Among the samples, the mean was roughly 260,000 productive templates and roughly 94,000 productive rearrangements. General study points: A difference in sampling times existed between sustained-remission and progressing patients. Once treatment began, public clonotypes, which were uncommon, contracted or stayed stable.

The receptor was isolated from a human donor with chronic lymphocytic leukemia. Sample: PBMCs, taken after 36 months of ibrutinib treatment. The V gene is TRBV5-5, the J gene TRBJ2-1, with D unclear. The CDR3 nucleotides are TGTGCCAGCAGCTTGGCCAATGAGCAGTTCTTC. Residues: CASSLANEQFF.